Listed here are 9 T cell receptor beta chains from one sample, sequenced in a study of blood T cell repertoires in COVID-19 (TCRdb year 2020). Library method: the immunoSEQ multiplex PCR assay. TCRdb retrieved this table from immuneACCESS and kept in-frame rearrangements only. Not all clones are present; in checked studies, unresolved V genes account for under half, and no reason is known for the remainder. Within this sample are around 220,000 clones, with around 85% of them counted one time only. The top ten hold approximately 4% of the sample. The sequencing input was peripheral blood. Receptor source: a woman between 40 and 55 years old with active or convalescent COVID-19.

The V and J genes are TRBV25-1 and TRBJ2-2, with D tentatively TRBD1 (5 bases). The CDR3 length is 15 residues. Germline assignment: CDR1 MGHDK and CDR2 SYGVNS. V was cut by 2 bases and J by 2 bases, with 9 bases left in between. In DNA, the CDR3 is TGTGCCAGCAGTGAACATGGGGCTAACACCGGGGAGCTGTTTTTT. Translated, it gives CASSEHGANTGELFF.

This chain connects TRBV5-1 to TRBJ1-6; weak D call: TRBD1 (6 bases). This CDR3 contains 14 residues. Germline V gene lookup returns CDR1 SGHRS and CDR2 YFSETQ. V was clipped by 0 bases and J by 10 bases, with 11 bases between them. CDR3 sequence reads: CASSLDRVGSPLHF. The CDR3 bases are TGCGCCAGCAGCTTGGACAGGGTAGGGTCACCCCTCCACTTT.

The V and J genes are TRBV7-9 and TRBJ1-2; no clear D gene. The length of the CDR3 is 12 residues. The germline CDR1 and CDR2 sequences are SEHNR and FQNEAQ (reference sequence). Trimming took 5 bases from V and 8 from J, leaving 12 bases between them. CDR3 in DNA: TGTGCCAGCAGCAGAGCAGAAGCGGGCTACACCTTC. It translates to CASSRAEAGYTF.

The chain joins TRBV11-3 to TRBJ1-1, with unresolved D. Germline lookup yields CDR1 SGHNT and CDR2 YENEEA. The CDR3 is made up of 13 amino acids. The V end was cut by 3 bases, the J end by 1 base, with 6 bases between. DNA of the CDR3: TGTGCCAGCAGCTTTTTGAGGAACACTGAAGCTTTCTTT. It is translated as CASSFLRNTEAFF.

This clone was observed a few times. V gene TRBV5-4 combines with J gene TRBJ1-2, with 7 bases fitting TRBD1. The V segment lost 4 bases and the J segment 0 bases; nucleotides outside the gene matches: 6. This CDR3 is built from 15 residues. Germline V gives CDR1 SGHNT, CDR2 YYREEE (reference sequence). CDR3 region: CASSGDSGANYGYTF. Written as DNA, the CDR3 is TGTGCCAGCAGCGGGGACAGCGGCGCTAACTATGGCTACACCTTC.

The genes are TRBV5-1 and TRBJ1-1, with 7 bases lining up with TRBD1. Germline CDR1 and CDR2: SGHRS and YFSETQ. V gave up 1 base and J gave up 4 bases; unmatched junction bases: 7. This CDR3 is 15 amino acids long. The CDR3 is CASSLLTGTVTEAFF. CDR3 sequence (DNA): TGCGCCAGCAGCTTGCTGACCGGGACAGTCACTGAAGCTTTCTTT.

V is TRBV5-8 and J is TRBJ1-2; D is unclear. Germline CDR1 reads SGHTS; CDR2 reads YDEGEE. Trimming left V 4 bases short and J 4 bases short, with 20 bases between. This CDR3 comprises 16 residues. The CDR3 protein is CASSRDTESPLYGYTF. The CDR3 DNA is TGTGCCAGCAGCCGAGATACAGAATCCCCTCTCTATGGCTACACCTTC.

The chain has TRBV29-1 and TRBJ1-1; 8 bases map to TRBD1. Trimming removed 6 bases from V and 6 bases from J; junction bases left unmatched: 3. Germline values: CDR1 SQVTM, CDR2 ANQGSEA. The CDR3 consists of 11 residues. Written as DNA, the CDR3 is TGCAGCGTATACAGGGGGGCTGAAGCTTTCTTT. Translated, it gives CSVYRGAEAFF.

The chain recombines TRBV10-1 with TRBJ2-3, with no clear D. The CDR3 is 13 residues long. V shed 0 bases and J shed 8 bases, with 9 bases lying between them. Looked up from germline, CDR1 is WNHNN and CDR2 is SYGVQD (reference sequence). The CDR3, as DNA: TGCGCCAGCAGTGAGTCGCAAATCGGTACGCAGTATTTT. It encodes CASSESQIGTQYF.